The entry below describes one T cell receptor beta chain. Its antigen remains unidentified. No per-base quality is available; no much larger clone lies one base away. To prepare the library, the immunoSEQ multiplex PCR assay was applied. Not all clones reach the TCRdb copy of this immuneACCESS table, which keeps in-frame sequences only. Checked studies attribute under half of the gap to unresolved V genes and leave the rest unexplained. The sample data list 80,000 or so clones, and 91% of these were observed just once. The ten largest clonotypes hold approximately 15% of the sample. This specimen comes from a study of control samples from healthy donors and cancer patients (dated by TCRdb to the early 2020s). V and J lose 3 bases and 9 bases, and a span of 12 bases separates them. The germline V gene (reference sequence) specifies GTSNPN as CDR1 and SVGIG as CDR2. The CDR3 goes from the cysteine to the phenylalanine over 13 residues. The read is trimmed to its CDR3 DNA, 39 bases read in frame from base 1.

The source is a man aged 45 to 65 in good health. The V and J genes are TRBV30 and TRBJ1-6, with an unclear D gene assignment. The sample consisted of blood. The DNA is as follows: TGTGCCTGGAGCTTAAAGCGGGTTTCACCCCTCCACTTT. It encodes CAWSLKRVSPLHF.